This is a list of T cell receptor beta chains from one sample in a study of cytomegalovirus exposure and HLA in healthy donors. The table came from immunoSEQ multiplex PCR; TCRdb's copy has only in-frame clones and leaves some out. The table has 200,000 to 250,000 clones, approximately 83% seen once. The material sequenced was PBMCs. Every receptor here comes from a boy younger than 10 in good health and CMV-seronegative. The CDR3 runs from the conserved cysteine through the conserved F or W. Each record gives: D gene, V gene, J gene, CDR3 protein. A D gene is named only where the DNA matches it firmly.

>TRBD1|TRBV5-1|TRBJ1-2
CASSYDRAVYGYTF
>TRBD1|TRBV29-1|TRBJ1-2
CSVPDRGRNYGYTF
>NA|TRBV29-1|TRBJ1-6
CSVGEGDNSPLHF
>TRBD1|TRBV4-2|TRBJ2-6
CASSQEMTGKANVLTF
>NA|TRBV5-5|TRBJ1-6
CASSLGPRGEDSPLHF
>NA|TRBV6-6|TRBJ2-7
CASSSLAPDWYEQYF
>TRBD1|TRBV9|TRBJ1-4
CASSTTGDPGEKLFF
>TRBD2|TRBV4-2|TRBJ2-1
CASSPLAGDYNEQFF
>TRBD2|TRBV27|TRBJ2-3
CASSLLASGMGTDTQYF
>TRBD1|TRBV9|TRBJ1-1
CASSPFLTGTGGVNTEAFF
>TRBD1|TRBV7-9|TRBJ1-1
CASSLTPGQVNTEAFF
>NA|TRBV5-1|TRBJ2-3
CASSWDNPQSADTQYF
>NA|TRBV19|TRBJ1-1
CASSINLNTEAFF
>TRBD1|TRBV2|TRBJ1-2
CASSDRTGRYGYTF
>NA|TRBV5-4|TRBJ1-2
CASSSRVDGYTF
>TRBD1|TRBV6-1|TRBJ1-2
CASSGDRTVYGYTF
>NA|TRBV6-6|TRBJ2-5
CASSYSTGRGETQYF
>NA|TRBV5-1|TRBJ2-1
CASSFKTDTNEQFF
>TRBD2|TRBV10-3|TRBJ2-5
CATIGGGETQYF
>TRBD2|TRBV5-1|TRBJ2-1
CASSFGGGYSYNEQFF
>NA|TRBV19|TRBJ2-7
CASSSRDFPYEQYF
>TRBD2|TRBV5-1|TRBJ2-3
CASSKGLAGPDTQYF
>TRBD1|TRBV19|TRBJ2-7
CASSSSGTGEYEQYF
>TRBD1|TRBV27|TRBJ1-2
CASSLSGQGASYGYTF
>NA|TRBV30|TRBJ2-3
CAWSQSTDTQYF
>TRBD2|TRBV10-3|TRBJ2-3
CAISVAGGGRRTDTQYF
>TRBD2|TRBV4-2|TRBJ2-7
CASSQDRGRTYEQYF
>TRBD1|TRBV5-4|TRBJ2-7
CASSFGQGVLEQYF
>NA|TRBV4-1|TRBJ2-5
CASSQEGRSEETQYF
>TRBD1|TRBV2|TRBJ2-1
CASSSNRGPTYNEQFF
>TRBD2|TRBV13|TRBJ2-2
CASSPDGTSGLNTGELFF
>TRBD1|TRBV5-4|TRBJ1-5
CTSSLASTGTYQPQHF
>TRBD2|TRBV19|TRBJ2-2
CASSPRSGGDTGELFF
>NA|TRBV10-3|TRBJ2-7
CATHAGSRGEQYF
>NA|TRBV28|TRBJ1-4
CASSVRGPLGSNEKLFF
>TRBD1|TRBV7-8|TRBJ1-2
CASSLAAGTESYGYTF
>TRBD2|TRBV7-9|TRBJ2-5
CASSPGLALETQYF
>TRBD1|TRBV7-3|TRBJ1-6
CASSPSGTDNSPLHF
>NA|TRBV7-6|TRBJ1-3
CASSLDRENLSGNTIYF
>TRBD2|TRBV7-8|TRBJ2-2
CASSPRGAGALGELFF